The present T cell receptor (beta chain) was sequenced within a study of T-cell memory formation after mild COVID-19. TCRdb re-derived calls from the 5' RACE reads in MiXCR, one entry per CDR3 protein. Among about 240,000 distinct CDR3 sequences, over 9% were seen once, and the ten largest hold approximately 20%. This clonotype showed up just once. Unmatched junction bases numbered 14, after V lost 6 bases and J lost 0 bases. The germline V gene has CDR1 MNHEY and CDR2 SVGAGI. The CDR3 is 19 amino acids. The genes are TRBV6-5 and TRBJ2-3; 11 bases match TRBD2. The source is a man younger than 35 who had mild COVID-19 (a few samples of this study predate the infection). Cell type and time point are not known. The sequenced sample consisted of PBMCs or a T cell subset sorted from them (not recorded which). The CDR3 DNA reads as TGTGCCAGCAGCAAACCAATAGCGGGGGGGACCGCTAGCACAGATACGCAGTATTTT. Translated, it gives CASSKPIAGGTASTDTQYF.